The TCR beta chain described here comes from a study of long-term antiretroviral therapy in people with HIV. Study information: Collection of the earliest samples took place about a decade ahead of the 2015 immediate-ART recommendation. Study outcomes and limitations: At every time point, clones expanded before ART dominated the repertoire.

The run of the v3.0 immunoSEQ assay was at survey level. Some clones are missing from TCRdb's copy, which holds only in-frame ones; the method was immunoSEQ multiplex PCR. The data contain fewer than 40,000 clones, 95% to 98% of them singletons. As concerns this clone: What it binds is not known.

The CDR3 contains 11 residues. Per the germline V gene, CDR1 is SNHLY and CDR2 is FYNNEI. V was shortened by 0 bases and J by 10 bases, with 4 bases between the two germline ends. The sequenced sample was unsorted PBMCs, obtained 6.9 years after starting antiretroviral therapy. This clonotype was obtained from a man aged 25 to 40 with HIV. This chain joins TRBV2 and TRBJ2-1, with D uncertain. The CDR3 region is CASSEALEQFF. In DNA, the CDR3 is TGTGCCAGCAGTGAAGCGCTCGAGCAGTTCTTC.